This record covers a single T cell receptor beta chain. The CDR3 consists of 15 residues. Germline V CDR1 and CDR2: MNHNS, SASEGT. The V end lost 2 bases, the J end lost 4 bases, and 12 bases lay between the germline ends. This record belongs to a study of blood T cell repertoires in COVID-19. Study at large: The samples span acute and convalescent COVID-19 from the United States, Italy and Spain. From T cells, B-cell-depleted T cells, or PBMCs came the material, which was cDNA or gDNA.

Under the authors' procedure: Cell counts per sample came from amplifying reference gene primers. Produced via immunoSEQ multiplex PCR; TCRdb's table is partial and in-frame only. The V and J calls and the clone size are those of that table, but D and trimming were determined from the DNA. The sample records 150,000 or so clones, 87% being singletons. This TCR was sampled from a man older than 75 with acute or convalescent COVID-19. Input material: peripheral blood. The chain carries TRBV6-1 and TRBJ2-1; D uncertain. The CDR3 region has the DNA TGTGCCAGCAGTGAAACGGTAGTTCGGTACAATGAGCAGTTCTTC. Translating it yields CASSETVVRYNEQFF.